The 18 T cell receptor beta chains listed next were all sequenced from one sample in a study of radiation and T cells in renal cell carcinoma. Sample time point: blood 4 weeks post-SBRT, at nephrectomy. Sample treatment: 15 Gy SBRT to primary tumor, nephrectomy 4 weeks later. The assay was immunoSEQ multiplex PCR, and TCRdb's table has in-frame clones only and misses some. The sample records 80,000 or so clones, roughly nine tenths being singletons. The specimen comprised blood, sampled from a patient whose treatment included radiotherapy and nephrectomy. The receptors shown here come from a woman in her seventies with renal cell carcinoma.

V and J are TRBV5-8 and TRBJ2-7; D unresolved. V lost 1 base and J lost 4, with 9 bases in between. Germline-derived CDR1 and CDR2 are SGHTS and YDEGEE. This CDR3 spans 13 amino acids. The CDR3 sequence: CASSLIHIYEQYF. CDR3 coding DNA: TGTGCCAGCAGCTTGATTCATATTTACGAGCAGTACTTC. Full variable domain (outside the CDR3, taken from reference TRBV5-8 and TRBJ2-7): EAGVTQSPTHLIKTRGQQATLRCSPISGHTSVYWYQQALGLGLQFLLWYDEGEERNRGNFPPRFSGRQFPNYSSELNVNALELEDSALYLCASSLIHIYEQYFGPGTRLTVT.

The chain has TRBV7-2 and TRBJ2-3; D is undetermined. Trimming stripped 5 bases from V and 3 bases from J, with 12 bases between. The V gene's germline CDR1 is SGHTA and CDR2 FQGNSA. CDR3 length: 14 amino acids. CDR3 nucleotides: TGTGCCAGCAGCCAGAACAGAGGTACAGATACGCAGTATTTT. The encoded protein is CASSQNRGTDTQYF. Full variable domain (outside the CDR3, taken from reference TRBV7-2 and TRBJ2-3): GAGVSQSPSNKVTEKGKDVELRCDPISGHTALYWYRQSLGQGLEFLIYFQGNSAPDKSGLPSDRFSAERTGGSVSTLTIQRTQQEDSAVYLCASSQNRGTDTQYFGPGTRLTVL.

The chain carries TRBV4-1 and TRBJ2-5; TRBD2 matches at 7 bases. Looked up from germline, CDR1 is MGHRA and CDR2 is YSYEKL. The CDR3 consists of 15 residues. The V segment lost 0 bases and the J segment 5 bases; nucleotides outside the gene matches: 6. CDR3 nucleotide sequence: TGCGCCAGCAGCCAAGATGGGGACTATCAGGAGACCCAGTACTTC. Translated, it gives CASSQDGDYQETQYF.

The chain carries TRBV6-1 and TRBJ1-5; no clear D. The CDR3 covers 14 residues. V lost 6 bases and J lost 0, with 9 bases in between. In germline, CDR1 is MNHNS, CDR2 SASEGT. The CDR3 bases are TGTGCCAGCAGGGTCGGAATTAGCAATCAGCCCCAGCATTTT. Residues: CASRVGISNQPQHF.

V usage is TRBV5-6 and J usage is TRBJ2-1; 11 bases agree with TRBD1. The CDR3 runs 16 residues. V lost 0 bases to trimming and J lost 8 bases; unmatched junction nucleotides: 7. Germline assignment: CDR1 SGHDT and CDR2 YYEEEE. The CDR3 DNA reads as TGTGCCAGCAGCTTGGGGCTCCGGGACAGGGGGGATGAGCAGTTCTTC. It is translated as CASSLGLRDRGDEQFF.

V is TRBV7-8 and J is TRBJ1-2; possibly TRBD1 for D (6 bases). CDR1 is SGHVS and CDR2 is FQNEAQ in the germline V gene. The CDR3 covers 16 residues. V was clipped by 1 base and J by 1 base, with 13 bases between them. CDR3 sequence: CASSLGGAALNYGYTF. The CDR3 DNA follows: TGTGCCAGCAGCTTAGGGGGGGCAGCCCTTAACTATGGCTACACCTTC.

This chain joins TRBV2 and TRBJ2-1; 12 bases map to TRBD1. Germline CDR1 SNHLY, CDR2 FYNNEI. J gave up 3 bases and V 5 bases, and 2 bases lay outside the gene matches. This CDR3 spans 15 amino acids. The CDR3 bases are TGTGCCAGCAGTCGGGACAGGGGGCTCTACAATGAGCAGTTCTTC. It specifies CASSRDRGLYNEQFF. The full variable domain, rest sourced from reference TRBV2 and TRBJ2-1, is EPEVTQTPSHQVTQMGQEVILRCVPISNHLYFYWYRQILGQKVEFLVSFYNNEISEKSEIFDDQFSVERPDGSNFTLKIRSTKLEDSAMYFCASSRDRGLYNEQFFGPGTRLTVL.

This clone was counted only a few times. V is TRBV4-2 and J is TRBJ2-4; the D gene is possibly TRBD2 (5 bases). Between the trimmed V and J ends, which lost 0 bases and 10 bases, there was a span of 13 bases. This CDR3 is 14 amino acids long. The V gene's germline CDR1 is LGHNA and CDR2 YNFKEQ. For the CDR3, the DNA is TGTGCCAGCAGCCAAGATTTGGAAGGACTGATTCAGTACTTC. This sequence encodes CASSQDLEGLIQYF.

In this sample, this clone turned up once. The J gene is TRBJ1-1, the V gene TRBV5-1; D remains ambiguous. V lost 5 bases to trimming and J lost 1 base, with 9 bases between them. Germline values: CDR1 SGHRS, CDR2 YFSETQ. This CDR3 is built from 13 residues. The CDR3 region has the DNA TGCGCCAGCAGAGCCCAAGAGAACACTGAAGCTTTCTTT. As protein: CASRAQENTEAFF.

This chain joins TRBV9 and TRBJ2-5; 12 positions match TRBD1. The ends lost 4 bases at V and 5 bases at J; junction bases unmatched: 9. Germline CDR1 and CDR2: SGDLS and YYNGEE. The CDR3 has 16 residues. The DNA for the CDR3 is TGTGCCAGCAGCACAGCCGGGACAGGGGGCCCGGAGACCCAGTACTTC. It specifies CASSTAGTGGPETQYF.

The chain joins TRBV4-3 to TRBJ2-7, with 8 bases lining up with TRBD1. This CDR3 is built from 14 residues. The J segment lost 2 bases and the V segment lost 3 bases, leaving 3 bases of the junction unmatched. Germline assignment: CDR1 LGHNA and CDR2 YSLEER. The CDR3 region is CASSHRTGTYEQYF. The CDR3 region has the DNA TGCGCCAGCAGCCATAGGACAGGGACCTACGAGCAGTACTTC.

This sequence joins TRBV19 and TRBJ1-2; TRBD1 agrees at 12 bases. The CDR3 is 16 residues long. The V and J ends lost 5 bases and 2 bases, in that order; junction bases with no gene match: 6. CDR1 and CDR2 (germline): LNHDA, SQIVND (reference sequence). The CDR3 bases are TGTGCCAGTAGTCCGGGACAGGGGGCTATCAACTATGGCTACACCTTC. Translation: CASSPGQGAINYGYTF. Complete variable domain (other parts from reference TRBV19 and TRBJ1-2): DGGITQSPKYLFRKEGQNVTLSCEQNLNHDAMYWYRQDPGQGLRLIYYSQIVNDFQKGDIAEGYSVSREKKESFPLTVTSAQKNPTAFYLCASSPGQGAINYGYTFGSGTRLTVV.

The CDR3: CASSAGLAGGTYEQYF. In DNA form, the CDR3 reads TGTGCCAGCAGCGCGGGACTAGCGGGGGGGACCTACGAGCAGTACTTC. The chain employs TRBV7-2 and TRBJ2-7, with 16 bases aligning to TRBD2. The ends lost 5 bases at V and 2 bases at J; junction bases unmatched: 3. Per the germline V gene, CDR1 is SGHTA and CDR2 is FQGNSA. CDR3 length: 16 residues.

V is TRBV7-6 and J is TRBJ2-5; 10 positions match TRBD2. Germline V gives CDR1 SGHVS, CDR2 FNYEAQ. Trimming removed 1 base from V and 1 base from J; junction bases left unmatched: 9. The CDR3 contains 18 residues. The CDR3 nucleotides read TGTGCCAGCAGCTTAGTCGGAACGGTAGCGGGGGGCCAAGAGACCCAGTACTTC. It yields the protein CASSLVGTVAGGQETQYF.

The rearrangement joins TRBV5-5 to TRBJ2-7, with D perhaps given as TRBD1 or TRBD2 (6 bases each). V lost 4 bases to trimming and J lost 5 bases, with 22 bases between them. Germline-derived CDR1 and CDR2 are SGHKS and YYEKEE (reference sequence). There are 16 residues in the CDR3. This CDR3 is CASSPGLGGAQDEQYF. The CDR3 nucleotides are TGTGCCAGCAGCCCCGGACTGGGGGGCGCCCAGGACGAGCAGTACTTC. Full variable domain (remainder filled in from reference TRBV5-5 and TRBJ2-7): DAGVTQSPTHLIKTRGQQVTLRCSPISGHKSVSWYQQVLGQGPQFIFQYYEKEERGRGNFPDRFSARQFPNYSSELNVNALLLGDSALYLCASSPGLGGAQDEQYFGPGTRLTVT.

The chain has TRBV18 and TRBJ1-1; maybe TRBD1 (6 bases). This CDR3 comprises 13 residues. Per germline, CDR1 KGHSH and CDR2 LQKENI. Trimming took off 3 bases at V and 4 bases at J, with 9 bases between the two ends. The CDR3: CASSPTGSTEAFF. The CDR3 bases are TGTGCCAGCTCACCTACAGGGAGCACTGAAGCTTTCTTT.

The chain couples TRBV25-1 to TRBJ1-1; D call uncertain. Trimming removed 1 base from V and 1 base from J, with 7 bases in between. CDR1 is MGHDK and CDR2 is SYGVNS in the germline V gene. This CDR3 comprises 14 residues. CDR3 in amino acids: CASSELRPNTEAFF. The CDR3 DNA follows: TGTGCCAGCAGTGAATTGAGACCGAACACTGAAGCTTTCTTT.

V gene TRBV10-3 combines with J gene TRBJ1-5; D perhaps matches TRBD1 (6 bases). The germline V gene encodes CDR1 ENHRY and CDR2 SYGVKD. The V end lost 5 bases, the J end lost 0 bases, and 11 bases lay between the germline ends. The CDR3 covers 15 residues. The DNA of the CDR3 is TGTGCCATCAGTCGGGACACAAATAGCAATCAGCCCCAGCATTTT. It codes for CAISRDTNSNQPQHF.